A single sample gave rise to the 27 T cell receptor beta chains below, sequenced in a study of technical replicates of blood from a handful of donors. Produced via immunoSEQ multiplex PCR; TCRdb's table is partial and in-frame only. The sample shows 100,000 or so clones, 95% of them seen only once. Material for sequencing was T cells isolated from PBMCs. These receptors were obtained from a human donor in good health.

The gene calls are TRBV7-2 and TRBJ1-2; D is uncertain. The germline V gene has CDR1 SGHTA and CDR2 FQGNSA. The V end lost 5 bases, the J end lost 2 bases, and 12 bases lay between the germline ends. The CDR3 length is 14 residues. CDR3 nucleotides: TGTGCCAGCAGCCGACCGGGAACAAACTATGGCTACACCTTC. Its protein is CASSRPGTNYGYTF.

The chain carries TRBV11-2 and TRBJ2-7; tentatively, D is TRBD1 (5 bases). The V and J ends lost 5 bases and 1 base respectively, with 18 bases between them. Germline V gives CDR1 SGHAT, CDR2 FQNNGV. This CDR3 is 16 amino acids long. The CDR3, as DNA: TGTGCCAGCAGCCTCGTAGGACAAATGAATTCCTACGAGCAGTACTTC. Its protein is CASSLVGQMNSYEQYF.

The V call is TRBV7-9, the J call TRBJ2-4; TRBD2 aligns across 7 bases. In germline, CDR1 is SEHNR, CDR2 FQNEAQ (reference sequence). This CDR3 contains 16 residues. V shed 5 bases and J 10 bases; nucleotides not matched to a gene: 17. The CDR3 loop reads CASSPGPFTGGRIQYF. The CDR3 DNA follows: TGTGCCAGCAGCCCGGGACCATTTACGGGGGGTCGTATTCAGTACTTC.

The CDR3 DNA reads TGTGCCATCAGTGAGTCAAGCGGGACCAAGTTCTTC. This translates into CAISESSGTKFF. The V call is TRBV10-3, the J call TRBJ2-1; TRBD2 aligns across 7 bases. CDR1 and CDR2 (germline): ENHRY, SYGVKD. The CDR3 extends over 12 amino acids. Germline trimming cut 0 bases from V and 14 bases from J; bases unmatched to any gene: 4.

Concerning this clone: Distinct nucleotide sequences in the sample also encode this CDR3. The rearrangement uses TRBV5-1 and TRBJ2-7; no reliable D call. This CDR3 comprises 13 residues. Between the trimmed V and J ends, which lost 1 base and 3 bases, there was a span of 8 bases. Germline CDR1 SGHRS, CDR2 YFSETQ. The CDR3 region is CASSLRQGYEQYF. As DNA, the CDR3 is TGCGCCAGCAGCTTGAGACAAGGCTACGAGCAGTACTTC.

The chain uses TRBV2 and TRBJ2-1; 9 bases agree with TRBD2. The V segment lost 9 bases and the J segment 2 bases; nucleotides outside the gene matches: 11. The CDR3 is 16 residues long. Germline CDR1 is SNHLY and CDR2 is FYNNEI. CDR3 sequence reads: CARTPPAGGPYNEQFF. CDR3 bases: TGTGCCAGAACCCCCCCCGCGGGAGGGCCCTACAATGAGCAGTTCTTC.

This chain uses TRBV2 with TRBJ2-2; 7 bases line up with TRBD1. Trimming at V came to 7 bases and at J to 2 bases, leaving 7 bases not matched to a gene. The CDR3 is 15 residues long. Germline lookup yields CDR1 SNHLY and CDR2 FYNNEI. The CDR3 nucleotides read TGTGCCAGCATCACGGACAGGCCTAACACCGGGGAGCTGTTTTTT. Its protein product is CASITDRPNTGELFF.

The CDR3 spells CATSRDKGTIEQYF. The CDR3, as DNA: TGTGCCACCAGCAGAGATAAGGGGACTATCGAGCAGTACTTC. V gene TRBV15 combines with J gene TRBJ2-7; 7 bases fit TRBD2. Germline CDR1 LNHNV, CDR2 YYDKDF (reference sequence). CDR3 size: 14 residues. The ends lost 0 bases at V and 6 bases at J; junction bases unmatched: 5.

This clone was detected only once. V is TRBV5-1 and J is TRBJ1-2; 11 positions match TRBD1. The germline gives CDR1 SGHRS, CDR2 YFSETQ. The length of the CDR3 is 15 residues. Trimming cost V 4 bases and J 7 bases; bases outside gene matches: 9. CDR3 coding DNA: TGCGCCAGCAGCGCGGGACAGGGGGAGGTTGTTGGCTACACCTTC. Amino acid sequence: CASSAGQGEVVGYTF.

This chain's CDR3 is CASSQDPWTSDSNQPQHF. CDR3 sequence (DNA): TGCGCCAGCAGCCAAGATCCTTGGACATCGGATAGCAATCAGCCCCAGCATTTT. The rearrangement joins TRBV4-1 to TRBJ1-5, with D tentatively TRBD1 (5 bases). Looked up from germline, CDR1 is MGHRA and CDR2 is YSYEKL. V lost 0 bases, J lost 0 bases, and 15 bases lay in between. The CDR3 is made up of 18 amino acids.

CDR3 amino acids: CASSESGQGGADTQYF. The CDR3 nucleotides read TGTGCCAGCAGTGAATCGGGACAGGGTGGTGCAGATACGCAGTATTTT. The chain couples TRBV2 to TRBJ2-3; 9 bases are shared with TRBD1. This CDR3 has 16 residues. With 2 bases clipped from V and 4 bases from J, the junction kept 7 bases outside the gene matches. Germline assignment: CDR1 SNHLY and CDR2 FYNNEI.

The chain carries TRBV28 and TRBJ2-3; 10 nucleotides line up with TRBD2. Trimming cost V 3 bases and J 2 bases; bases outside gene matches: 5. Per the germline V gene, CDR1 is MDHEN and CDR2 is SYDVKM. CDR3 length: 16 amino acids. The CDR3 loop is CASSFLGTSDTDTQYF. Written as DNA, the CDR3 is TGTGCCAGCAGTTTTTTGGGGACTAGCGACACAGATACGCAGTATTTT.

In this sample, this clone turned up once. The rearrangement joins TRBV6-5 to TRBJ2-7; 11 bases match TRBD2. Germline V lookup: CDR1 MNHEY, CDR2 SVGAGI. Losses at the gene ends were 2 bases for V and 1 base for J; bases not matched to a gene: 4. This CDR3 contains 16 residues. DNA of the CDR3: TGTGCCAGCAGTTACCCTGGGACTAGCGGATCCTACGAGCAGTACTTC. Its translation: CASSYPGTSGSYEQYF.

About this clone: It is unclear where the CDR3 begins or ends on the DNA, so no DNA is shown, and the CDR3 is as TCRdb lists it. This chain uses TRBV28 with TRBJ2-7; TRBD2, the D gene given by the table, was not confirmed from the DNA. The V gene's germline CDR1 is MDHEN and CDR2 SYDVKM. The CDR3 extends over 15 residues, inclusive of both ends. The CDR3 spells CASSSSGLADFQQYF.

The CDR3 DNA reads TGCAGCGTCCTACTCCTTTTCCAAAACATTCAGTACTTC. Its protein is CSVLLLFQNIQYF. The V gene is TRBV29-1, the J gene TRBJ2-4; D gene unclear. Germline lookup yields CDR1 SQVTM and CDR2 ANQGSEA. The ends were cut back, 6 bases at V and 5 bases at J, with 14 bases in the middle. The CDR3 covers 13 residues.

The chain combines TRBV15 with TRBJ1-6; no firm D call. CDR1 LNHNV and CDR2 YYDKDF come from the germline V gene (reference sequence). Between the trimmed V and J ends, which lost 0 bases and 10 bases, there was a span of 10 bases. This CDR3 contains 14 residues. The CDR3 here is CATSRDKVESPLHF. In DNA form, the CDR3 reads TGTGCCACCAGCAGAGATAAGGTGGAGTCACCCCTCCACTTT.

V is TRBV28 and J is TRBJ2-7, with 12 bases aligning to TRBD1. CDR3 length: 17 amino acids. V was pared by 6 bases and J by 6 bases, with 15 bases of the junction left unmatched. Germline loops: CDR1 MDHEN, CDR2 SYDVKM. In DNA form, the CDR3 reads TGTGCCAGCAGCCTTTTACTACCGGGACAGGGGGCCGCCGAGCAGTACTTC. It yields the protein CASSLLLPGQGAAEQYF.

This chain connects TRBV10-3 to TRBJ2-1, with TRBD2 matching 8 bases. The germline CDR1 and CDR2 sequences are ENHRY and SYGVKD. The CDR3 runs 12 residues. V lost 10 bases to trimming and J lost 6 bases; unmatched junction nucleotides: 5. CDR3 sequence reads: CATGLAGNEQFF. DNA of the CDR3: TGTGCCACCGGACTAGCAGGCAATGAGCAGTTCTTC.

The rearrangement links TRBV5-4 to TRBJ2-7; a possible D gene is TRBD2 (6 bases). The CDR3 is 15 residues long. Trimming removed 4 bases from V and 2 bases from J, with 16 bases in between. Germline V gene data show CDR1 as SGHNT and CDR2 as YYREEE (reference sequence). This chain's CDR3 is CASSRGLANTYEQYF. In DNA, the CDR3 is TGTGCCAGCAGCCGCGGGCTAGCGAACACCTACGAGCAGTACTTC.

The chain employs TRBV25-1 and TRBJ1-3; D remains unclear. V lost 7 bases, J lost 2 bases, and 6 bases lay in between. The length of the CDR3 is 12 residues. Per the germline V gene, CDR1 is MGHDK and CDR2 is SYGVNS. The CDR3 is CASKPPGNTIYF. The CDR3 region has the DNA TGTGCCAGCAAGCCACCTGGAAACACCATATATTTT.

This chain connects TRBV7-9 to TRBJ2-1; 8 bases map to TRBD2. Germline trimming cut 5 bases from V and 2 bases from J; bases unmatched to any gene: 5. Per the germline V gene, CDR1 is SEHNR and CDR2 is FQNEAQ (reference sequence). This CDR3 has 15 amino acids. The CDR3 region is CASSPERGTYNEQFF. Here the CDR3 DNA reads TGTGCCAGCAGCCCCGAGCGGGGGACCTACAATGAGCAGTTCTTC.

V usage is TRBV6-6 and J usage is TRBJ2-2; 11 bases line up with TRBD2. The ends lost 8 bases at V and 5 bases at J; junction bases unmatched: 4. Germline loops: CDR1 MNHNY, CDR2 SVGAGI (reference sequence). The CDR3 has 14 amino acids. CDR3 DNA sequence: TGTGCCAGCGGGATAGCGGGAGGGACCGGGGAGCTGTTTTTT. Translated, it gives CASGIAGGTGELFF.

This clone is a singleton in its sample. The chain carries TRBV4-1 and TRBJ2-5, with TRBD2 identical over 8 bases. The V segment lost 4 bases and the J segment 5 bases; nucleotides outside the gene matches: 15. CDR1 MGHRA and CDR2 YSYEKL come from the germline V gene. This CDR3 region has 17 residues. CDR3 sequence: CASSRSRQRGTGETQYF. The CDR3 bases are TGCGCCAGCAGCCGTAGTAGACAGCGGGGGACCGGGGAGACCCAGTACTTC.

The rearrangement uses TRBV6-5 and TRBJ2-2; the D gene is possibly TRBD1 (6 bases). Trimming cost V 7 bases and J 4 bases, with 10 bases left between them. The CDR3 has 13 residues. Germline CDR1 is MNHEY and CDR2 is SVGAGI. In nucleotides, the CDR3 is TGTGCCAGCAACGTAGGGGGCACCGGGGAGCTGTTTTTT. Its protein is CASNVGGTGELFF.

The genes are TRBV28 and TRBJ2-3; no clear D gene. Trimming removed 7 bases at V and 5 bases at J, with 13 bases between. From germline, CDR1 is MDHEN and CDR2 SYDVKM. This CDR3 is built from 13 residues. The CDR3 is CASIEKIGDTQYF. DNA for the CDR3: TGTGCCAGCATTGAGAAAATTGGAGATACGCAGTATTTT.

The rearrangement uses TRBV19 and TRBJ2-7, with TRBD1 matching 8 bases. V lost 6 bases to trimming and J lost 6 bases; unmatched junction nucleotides: 4. Per the germline V gene, CDR1 is LNHDA and CDR2 is SQIVND (reference sequence). The CDR3 consists of 12 residues. In DNA form, the CDR3 reads TGTGCCAGTAGGGGCAGGGGGCCCGAGCAGTACTTC. It specifies CASRGRGPEQYF.

The V gene is TRBV20-1, the J gene TRBJ2-3, with a possible D match to TRBD1 (5 bases). Deletions cut 8 bases from V and 4 bases from J, with 10 bases between. There are 11 residues in the CDR3. CDR1 and CDR2 (germline): DFQATT, SNEGSKA (reference sequence). CDR3 nucleotides: TGCAGTATACCAGGGCCAGATACGCAGTATTTT. Its translation: CSIPGPDTQYF.